This T cell receptor (beta chain) is from a study of blood T cell repertoires in COVID-19. Study-wide background: The study drew acute and convalescent COVID-19 samples from the United States, Italy and Spain. The analysed material was cDNA or gDNA that came from T cells, B-cell-depleted T cells, or PBMCs.

Authors' methods: Nucleated cell number was recorded as an estimate derived from reference gene primer amplification. The table came from immunoSEQ multiplex PCR; TCRdb's copy has only in-frame clones and leaves some out. V, J and clone size are those of that table, while D and trimming were read from the DNA. The sample yields fewer than 150,000 clones, roughly 86% seen once. CDR3 length: 13 amino acids. V gave up 3 bases and J gave up 3 bases, with 9 bases separating them. Germline lookup yields CDR1 MGHRA and CDR2 YSYEKL. J is TRBJ2-7 and V is TRBV4-1, with a possible D match to TRBD2 (5 bases). The specimen sequenced was peripheral blood. This TCR was sampled from a woman aged 50 to 60 who had recovered from COVID-19. CDR3 sequence reads: CASSQSGGYEQYF. The CDR3 nucleotides are TGCGCCAGCAGCCAGAGCGGTGGCTACGAGCAGTACTTC.